The 14 T cell receptor beta chains given below trace back to one sample, sequenced in a study of T cell clusters in autoimmune cytopenias. Tens of thousands of genome equivalents of blood DNA were amplified for TRB. Multiplex touch-down PCR amplified TRB using TRB-A and TRB-B pools in one tube. TCRdb reprocessed the multiplex PCR reads, with one entry per CDR3 protein and no DNA. The sample has 2,000 or so distinct CDR3 sequences. Sequencing was done on a sample of peripheral blood. These receptors were taken from a human donor with an autoimmune cytopenia or autoimmune hepatitis (not recorded which).

This clonotype ranks as medium-sized in terms of frequency. This chain connects TRBV5-5 to TRBJ1-1; TCRdb picks TRBD1, but there is no DNA to check that call. This CDR3 has 13 residues. The germline gives CDR1 SGHKS, CDR2 YYEKEE (reference sequence). CDR3 amino acids: CASSVDRGPEAFF.

This clonotype is labeled large based on frequency. The V call is TRBV27, the J call TRBJ2-2; the D call of TRBD1 rests on TCRdb alone, since no DNA is present to check it. Per germline, CDR1 MNHEY and CDR2 SMNVEV (reference sequence). This CDR3 contains 15 residues. This chain's CDR3 is CASSYTTGWTGELFF.

This clonotype is called medium-sized (0.01 to 0.1%) based on its frequency. V is TRBV5-1 and J is TRBJ2-7. CDR1 is SGHRS and CDR2 is YFSETQ in the germline V gene. The CDR3 sequence is 14 residues long. The CDR3 loop is CASSLTGGTYEQYF.

This clonotype is identified as medium-sized from frequency. This CDR3 is CSASPRIGELFF. The chain couples TRBV20-1 to TRBJ2-2; TCRdb picks TRBD2, but there is no DNA to check that call. Germline V gene lookup returns CDR1 DFQATT and CDR2 SNEGSKA (reference sequence). The CDR3 spans 12 residues.

This clonotype ranks as medium-sized in terms of frequency. The chain employs TRBV7-2 and TRBJ2-3. The CDR3 has 15 residues. Germline V gene sequence: CDR1 SGHTA, CDR2 FQGNSA. CDR3: CASSLSWVGTDTQYF. The variable domain in full, completed from reference TRBV7-2 and TRBJ2-3, reads GAGVSQSPSNKVTEKGKDVELRCDPISGHTALYWYRQSLGQGLEFLIYFQGNSAPDKSGLPSDRFSAERTGGSVSTLTIQRTQQEDSAVYLCASSLSWVGTDTQYFGPGTRLTVL.

The rearrangement joins TRBV4-1 to TRBJ2-1. In germline, CDR1 is MGHRA, CDR2 YSYEKL. The CDR3 spans 15 residues. This CDR3 reads CASSPDGRSYNEQFF.

This sequence joins TRBV30 and TRBJ1-5. There are 13 residues in the CDR3. In germline, CDR1 is GTSNPN, CDR2 SVGIG (reference sequence). This CDR3 is CAWSGQRTQPQHF.

This clonotype is labeled medium-sized (0.01 to 0.1%) based on frequency. The CDR3 protein is CASSQTGPGQPQHF. The V call is TRBV7-9, the J call TRBJ1-5; no DNA is available, so the TRBD1 call from TCRdb remains unchecked. Per the germline V gene, CDR1 is SEHNR and CDR2 is FQNEAQ (reference sequence). This CDR3 spans 14 amino acids.

This clonotype shows up as medium-sized by frequency. The chain couples TRBV6-2 or TRBV6-3 to TRBJ1-2; TCRdb returns TRBD1, unconfirmable since there is no DNA. The CDR3 spans 14 residues. Germline assignment: CDR1 MNHEY and CDR2 SVGEGT. CDR3 region: CASRKMGLHYGYTF.

This clonotype is classed as medium-sized (0.01 to 0.1%) by frequency. V gene TRBV7-9 combines with J gene TRBJ1-1; there is no DNA to check the TCRdb D call of TRBD1. The CDR3 sequence is 14 residues long. From germline, CDR1 is SEHNR and CDR2 FQNEAQ (reference sequence). The CDR3 protein is CASSLGTPGTEAFF.

V usage is TRBV4-1 and J usage is TRBJ1-3. Germline CDR1 and CDR2: MGHRA and YSYEKL. The CDR3 sequence is 13 residues long. The CDR3 region is CASSQDPGNTIYF.

Frequency places this clonotype as medium-sized. The genes are TRBV12-3 or TRBV12-4 and TRBJ2-7; without DNA, the TCRdb call of TRBD1 cannot be checked. This CDR3 is built from 14 residues. The CDR3: CASRFGTGSYEQYF.

Measured by frequency, this clonotype is medium-sized. The rearrangement links TRBV12-3 or TRBV12-4 to TRBJ2-5; checking the TCRdb D call of TRBD2 is not possible without DNA. The length of the CDR3 is 13 residues. CDR3 sequence reads: CASSRGLGETQYF.

The CDR3 sequence is CASSLQGGVTDTQYF. This chain uses TRBV7-4 with TRBJ2-3; the TCRdb D gene call, TRBD2, has no DNA to confirm it. CDR1 SGHVT and CDR2 SQSDAQ come from the germline V gene. CDR3 length: 15 residues. Full variable domain (remainder filled in from reference TRBV7-4 and TRBJ2-3): GAGVSQSPRYKVAKRGRDVALRCDSISGHVTLYWYRQTLGQGSEVLTYSQSDAQRDKSGRPSGRFSAERPERSVSTLKIQRTEQGDSAVYLCASSLQGGVTDTQYFGPGTRLTVL.